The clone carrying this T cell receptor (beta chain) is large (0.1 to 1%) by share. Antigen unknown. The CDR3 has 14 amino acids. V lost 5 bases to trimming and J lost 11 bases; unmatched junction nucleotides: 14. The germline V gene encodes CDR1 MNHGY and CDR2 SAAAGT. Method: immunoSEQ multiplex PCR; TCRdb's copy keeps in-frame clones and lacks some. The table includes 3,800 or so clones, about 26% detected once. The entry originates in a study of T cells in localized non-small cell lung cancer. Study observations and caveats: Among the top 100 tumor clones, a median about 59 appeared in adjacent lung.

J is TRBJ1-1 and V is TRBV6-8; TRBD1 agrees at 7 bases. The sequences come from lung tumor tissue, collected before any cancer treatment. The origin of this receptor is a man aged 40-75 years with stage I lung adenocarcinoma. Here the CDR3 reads CASSPQGDISVAFF. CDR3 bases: TGTGCCAGCAGTCCCCAGGGGGACATCTCGGTCGCTTTCTTT.